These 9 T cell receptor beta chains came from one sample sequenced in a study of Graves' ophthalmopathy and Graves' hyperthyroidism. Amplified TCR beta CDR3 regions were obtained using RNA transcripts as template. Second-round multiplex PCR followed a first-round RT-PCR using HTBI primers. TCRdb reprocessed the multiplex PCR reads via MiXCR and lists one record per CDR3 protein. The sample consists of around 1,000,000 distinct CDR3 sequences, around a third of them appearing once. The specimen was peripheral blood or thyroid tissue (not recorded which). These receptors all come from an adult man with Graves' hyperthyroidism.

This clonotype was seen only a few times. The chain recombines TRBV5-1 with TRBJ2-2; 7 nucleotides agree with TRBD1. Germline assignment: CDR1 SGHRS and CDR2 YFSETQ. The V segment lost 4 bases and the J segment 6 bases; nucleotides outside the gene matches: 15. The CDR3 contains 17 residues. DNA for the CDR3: TGCGCCAGCAGCCGACGTCAACAGGGGTCCACCGCCGGGGAGCTGTTTTTT. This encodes CASSRRQQGSTAGELFF.

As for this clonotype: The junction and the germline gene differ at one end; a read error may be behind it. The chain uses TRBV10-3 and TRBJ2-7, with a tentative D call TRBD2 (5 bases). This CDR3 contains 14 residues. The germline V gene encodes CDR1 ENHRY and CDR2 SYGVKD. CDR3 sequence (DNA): TGTGCCAGCAGTAGACTCCGGGGTAGCTACGAGCAGTACTTC. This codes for CASSRLRGSYEQYF.

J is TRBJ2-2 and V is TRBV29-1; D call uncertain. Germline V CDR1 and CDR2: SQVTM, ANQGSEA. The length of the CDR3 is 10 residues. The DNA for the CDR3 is TGCAGGCGGCCACTCGGGGAGCTGTTTTTT. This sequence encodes CRRPLGELFF.

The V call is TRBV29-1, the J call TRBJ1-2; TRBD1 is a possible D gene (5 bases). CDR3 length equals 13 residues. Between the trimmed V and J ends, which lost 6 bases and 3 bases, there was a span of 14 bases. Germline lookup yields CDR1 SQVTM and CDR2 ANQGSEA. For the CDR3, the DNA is TGCAGCGTAACCGGGACGAGTTACTATGGCTACACCTTC. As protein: CSVTGTSYYGYTF. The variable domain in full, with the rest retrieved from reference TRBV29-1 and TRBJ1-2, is SAVISQKPSRDICQRGTSLTIQCQVDSQVTMMFWYRQQPGQSLTLIATANQGSEATYESGFVIDKFPISRPNLTFSTLTVSNMSPEDSSIYLCSVTGTSYYGYTFGSGTRLTVV.

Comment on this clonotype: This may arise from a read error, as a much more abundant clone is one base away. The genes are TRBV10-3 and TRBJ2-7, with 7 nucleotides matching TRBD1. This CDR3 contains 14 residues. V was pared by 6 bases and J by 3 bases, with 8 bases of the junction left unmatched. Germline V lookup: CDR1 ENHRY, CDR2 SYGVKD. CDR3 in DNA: TGTGCCATCAGGTCACCTCAGGGGGACTACGAGCAGTACTTC. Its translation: CAIRSPQGDYEQYF.

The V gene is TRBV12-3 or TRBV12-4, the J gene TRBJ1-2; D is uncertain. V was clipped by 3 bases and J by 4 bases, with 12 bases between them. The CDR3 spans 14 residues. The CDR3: CASSLAEALYGYTF. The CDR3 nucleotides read TGTGCCAGCAGTTTGGCCGAGGCCCTCTATGGCTACACCTTC.

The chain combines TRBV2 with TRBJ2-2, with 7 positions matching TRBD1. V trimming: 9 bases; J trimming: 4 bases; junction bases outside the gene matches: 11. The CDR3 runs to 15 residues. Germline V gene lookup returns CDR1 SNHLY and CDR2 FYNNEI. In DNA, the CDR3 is TGTGCCAGTACATCACAGGGGATGTCCACCGGGGAGCTGTTTTTT. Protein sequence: CASTSQGMSTGELFF.

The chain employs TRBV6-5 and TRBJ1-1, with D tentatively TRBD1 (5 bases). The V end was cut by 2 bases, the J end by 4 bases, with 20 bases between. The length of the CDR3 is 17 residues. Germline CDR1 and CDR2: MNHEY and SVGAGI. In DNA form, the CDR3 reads TGTGCCAGCAGTTACCTGAGGGGATCGGGGGTGGGCACTGAAGCTTTCTTT. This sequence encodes CASSYLRGSGVGTEAFF.

In DNA form, the CDR3 reads TGTGCCAGTAGTATTCGAGGGGTTGGGCAAGAGACCCAGTACTTC. Translating gives CASSIRGVGQETQYF. The gene calls are TRBV19 and TRBJ2-5; either TRBD1 or TRBD2 may supply D (5 bases each). From germline, CDR1 is LNHDA and CDR2 SQIVND (reference sequence). Deletions cut 3 bases from V and 2 bases from J, with 13 bases between. CDR3 length equals 15 residues.